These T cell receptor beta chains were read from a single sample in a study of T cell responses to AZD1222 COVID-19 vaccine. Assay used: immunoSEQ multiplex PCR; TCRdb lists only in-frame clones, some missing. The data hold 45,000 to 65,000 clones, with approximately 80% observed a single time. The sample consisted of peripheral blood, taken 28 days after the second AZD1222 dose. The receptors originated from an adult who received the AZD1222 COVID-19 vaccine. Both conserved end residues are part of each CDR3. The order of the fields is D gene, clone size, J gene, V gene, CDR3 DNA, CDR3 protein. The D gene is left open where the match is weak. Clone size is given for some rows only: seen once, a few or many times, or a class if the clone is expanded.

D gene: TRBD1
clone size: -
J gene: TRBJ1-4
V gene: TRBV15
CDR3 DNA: TGTGCCACCAGCGGAGACAGGGCCAGTAATGAAAAACTGTTTTTT
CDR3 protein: CATSGDRASNEKLFF

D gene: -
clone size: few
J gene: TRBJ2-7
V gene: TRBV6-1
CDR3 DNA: TGTGCCAGCAGTGAAAAGGTCGAGCAGTACTTC
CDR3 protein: CASSEKVEQYF

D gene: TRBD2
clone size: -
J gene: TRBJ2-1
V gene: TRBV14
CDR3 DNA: TGTGCCAGCAGCCGTTTAGCGGGGGTTAATGAGCAGTTCTTC
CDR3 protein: CASSRLAGVNEQFF

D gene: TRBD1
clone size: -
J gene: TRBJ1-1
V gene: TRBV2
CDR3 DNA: TGTGCCAGCAGGACAGGGGGCGCACGGAACACTGAAGCTTTCTTT
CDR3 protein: CASRTGGARNTEAFF

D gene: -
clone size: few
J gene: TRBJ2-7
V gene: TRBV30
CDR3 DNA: TGTGCCTGGAGTGAAGTAGGGGCCGAGCAGTACTTC
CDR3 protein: CAWSEVGAEQYF

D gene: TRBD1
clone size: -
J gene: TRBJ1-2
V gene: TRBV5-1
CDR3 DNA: TGCGCCAGCAGCTTGGAAGGGGGCTCAAGCTATGGCTACACCTTC
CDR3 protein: CASSLEGGSSYGYTF

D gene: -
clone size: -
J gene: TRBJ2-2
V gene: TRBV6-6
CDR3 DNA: TGTGCCAGCAGTTTCTCCGGGCCCCCGCGGACCGGGGAGCTGTTTTTT
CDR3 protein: CASSFSGPPRTGELFF

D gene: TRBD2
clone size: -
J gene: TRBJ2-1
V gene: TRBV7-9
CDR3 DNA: TGTGCCAGCAGCTTAGGTGGGACGGGAGGGTACAATGAGCAGTTCTTC
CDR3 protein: CASSLGGTGGYNEQFF

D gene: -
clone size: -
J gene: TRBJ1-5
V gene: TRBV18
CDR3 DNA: TGTGCCAGCTCACCGGGGGCCAACTTCGATCAGCCCCAGCATTTT
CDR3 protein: CASSPGANFDQPQHF

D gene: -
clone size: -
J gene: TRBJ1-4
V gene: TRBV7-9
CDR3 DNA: TGTGCCAGCAGCTTAGTAGCGGCGAATGAAAAACTGTTTTTT
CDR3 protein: CASSLVAANEKLFF

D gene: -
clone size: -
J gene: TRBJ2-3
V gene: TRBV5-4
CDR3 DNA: TGTGCCAGCAGCTCTACACAATGGGATACGCAGTATTTT
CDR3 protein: CASSSTQWDTQYF

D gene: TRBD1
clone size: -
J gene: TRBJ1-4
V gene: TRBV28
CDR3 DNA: TGTGCCAGCAGTGACCCCGGGACAGGGCGGGAAAAACTGTTTTTT
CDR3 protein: CASSDPGTGREKLFF

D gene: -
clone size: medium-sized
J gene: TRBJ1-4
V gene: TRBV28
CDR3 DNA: TGTGCCAGCAGTTCTCAACCCTTTTTGGGTCCGAATGAAAAACTGTTTTTT
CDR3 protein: CASSSQPFLGPNEKLFF

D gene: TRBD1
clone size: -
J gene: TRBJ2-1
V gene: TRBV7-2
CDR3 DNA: TGTGCCAGCAGCTTCCAGGGGGCAGGACTAAATGGTGAGCAGTTCTTC
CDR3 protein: CASSFQGAGLNGEQFF

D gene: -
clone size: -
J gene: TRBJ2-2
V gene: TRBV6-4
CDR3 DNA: TGTGCCAGCAGTTTCGGGTCGGACACCGGGGAGCTGTTTTTT
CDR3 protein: CASSFGSDTGELFF

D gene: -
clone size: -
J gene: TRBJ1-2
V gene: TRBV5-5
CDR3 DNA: TGTGCCAGCAGCTTGGGATGGGTAAAGTCCTATGGCTACACCTTC
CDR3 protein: CASSLGWVKSYGYTF

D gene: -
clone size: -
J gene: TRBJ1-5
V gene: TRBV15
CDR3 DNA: TGTGCCACCAGCAGAGATGCGGCAATCCAGCCCCAGCATTTT
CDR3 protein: CATSRDAAIQPQHF

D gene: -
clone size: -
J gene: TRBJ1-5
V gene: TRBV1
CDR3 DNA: TGCACCAGCAGCCTGGACAGGGGTGATCAGCCCCAGCATTTT
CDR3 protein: CTSSLDRGDQPQHF

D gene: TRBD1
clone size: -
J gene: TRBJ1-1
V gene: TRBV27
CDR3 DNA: TGTGCCAGCAGTTTAAGACAGGGGTCCACTGGAACTTTCTTT
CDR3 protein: CASSLRQGSTGTFF

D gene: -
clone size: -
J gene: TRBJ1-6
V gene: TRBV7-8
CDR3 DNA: TGTGCCAGCAGCTTAGGGTCCTCACCCCTCCACTTT
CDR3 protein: CASSLGSSPLHF

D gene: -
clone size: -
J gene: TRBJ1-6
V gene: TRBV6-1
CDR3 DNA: TGTGCCAGCAGTGAACTGGGGCAGACCTATAATTCACCCCTCCACTTT
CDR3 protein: CASSELGQTYNSPLHF

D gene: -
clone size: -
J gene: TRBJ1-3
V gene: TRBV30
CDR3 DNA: TGTGCCTGGAGTACCCTGGACGGTTTTTTTGGAAACACCATATATTTT
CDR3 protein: CAWSTLDGFFGNTIYF

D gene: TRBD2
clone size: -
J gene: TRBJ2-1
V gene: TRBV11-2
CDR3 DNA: TGTGCCAGCAGCTTAGATAGCCTAGCGGGACATGAGCAGTTCTTC
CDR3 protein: CASSLDSLAGHEQFF

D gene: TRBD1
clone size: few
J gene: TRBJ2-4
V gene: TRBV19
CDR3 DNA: TGTGCCAGTAGTACCGGACAGGGTACGAACATTCAGTACTTC
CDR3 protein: CASSTGQGTNIQYF

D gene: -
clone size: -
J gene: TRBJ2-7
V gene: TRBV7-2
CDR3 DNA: TGTGCCAGCAGCGTCATGATCGGGACCTCCAAAAACGAGCAGTACTTC
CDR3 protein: CASSVMIGTSKNEQYF